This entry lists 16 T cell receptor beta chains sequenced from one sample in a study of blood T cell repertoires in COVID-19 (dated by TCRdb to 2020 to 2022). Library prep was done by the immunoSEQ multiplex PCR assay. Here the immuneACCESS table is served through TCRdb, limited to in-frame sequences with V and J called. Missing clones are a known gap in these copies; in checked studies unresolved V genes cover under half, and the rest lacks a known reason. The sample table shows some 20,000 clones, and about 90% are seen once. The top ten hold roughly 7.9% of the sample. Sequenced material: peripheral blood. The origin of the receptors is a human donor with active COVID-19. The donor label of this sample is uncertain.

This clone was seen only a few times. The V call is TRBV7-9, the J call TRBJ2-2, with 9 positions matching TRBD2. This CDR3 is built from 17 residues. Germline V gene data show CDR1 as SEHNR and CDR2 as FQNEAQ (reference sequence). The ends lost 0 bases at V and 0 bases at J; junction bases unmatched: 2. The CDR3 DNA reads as TGTGCCAGCAGCTTAGCGACTAGCGGTACGAACACCGGGGAGCTGTTTTTT. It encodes CASSLATSGTNTGELFF.

This chain's CDR3 is CASSPQGNYGYTF. The DNA of the CDR3 is TGTGCCAGCAGTCCACAGGGAAACTATGGCTACACCTTC. The chain has TRBV12-3 or TRBV12-4 and TRBJ1-2; D perhaps matches TRBD1 (6 bases). The germline V and J ends were trimmed by 5 bases and 2 bases, with 9 bases remaining between them. The CDR3 spans 13 residues.

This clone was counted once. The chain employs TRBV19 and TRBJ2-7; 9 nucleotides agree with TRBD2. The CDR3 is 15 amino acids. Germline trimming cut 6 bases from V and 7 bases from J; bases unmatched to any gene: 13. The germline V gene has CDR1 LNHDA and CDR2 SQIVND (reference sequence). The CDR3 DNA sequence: TGTGCCAGTAGCCCCGGGCGGCGGGAGGGATGGGAGCAGTACTTC. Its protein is CASSPGRREGWEQYF.

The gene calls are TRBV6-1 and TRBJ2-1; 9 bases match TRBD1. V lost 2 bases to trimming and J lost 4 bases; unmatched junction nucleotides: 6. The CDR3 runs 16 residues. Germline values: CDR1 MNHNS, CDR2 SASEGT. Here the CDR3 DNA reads TGTGCCAGCAGTGAATCATGGGACAGGGATTACAATGAGCAGTTCTTC. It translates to CASSESWDRDYNEQFF.

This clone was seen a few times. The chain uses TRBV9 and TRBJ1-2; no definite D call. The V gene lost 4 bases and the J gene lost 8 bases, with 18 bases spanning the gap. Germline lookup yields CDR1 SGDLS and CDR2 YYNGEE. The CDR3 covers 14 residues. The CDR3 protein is CASSPQTAPGGYTF. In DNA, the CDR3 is TGTGCCAGCAGCCCCCAGACCGCTCCGGGAGGCTACACCTTC.

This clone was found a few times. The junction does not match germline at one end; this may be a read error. The CDR3 sequence: CASSQTRYAQYF. The CDR3 nucleotides read TGTGCCAGCAGCCAAACTAGATACGCGCAGTACTTC. The chain combines TRBV6-5 with TRBJ2-7; TRBD2 is a possible D gene (5 bases). Germline V gene data show CDR1 as MNHEY and CDR2 as SVGAGI. CDR3 size: 12 residues.

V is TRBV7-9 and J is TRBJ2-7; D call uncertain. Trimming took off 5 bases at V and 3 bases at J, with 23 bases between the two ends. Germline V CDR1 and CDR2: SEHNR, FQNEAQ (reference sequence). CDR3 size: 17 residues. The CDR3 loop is CASSPENHRSPIYEQYF. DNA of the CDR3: TGTGCCAGCAGCCCCGAAAATCACCGGTCCCCAATCTACGAGCAGTACTTC. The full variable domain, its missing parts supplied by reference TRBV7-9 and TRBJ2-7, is DTGVSQNPRHKITKRGQNVTFRCDPISEHNRLYWYRQTLGQGPEFLTYFQNEAQLEKSRLLSDRFSAERPKGSFSTLEIQRTEQGDSAMYLCASSPENHRSPIYEQYFGPGTRLTVT.

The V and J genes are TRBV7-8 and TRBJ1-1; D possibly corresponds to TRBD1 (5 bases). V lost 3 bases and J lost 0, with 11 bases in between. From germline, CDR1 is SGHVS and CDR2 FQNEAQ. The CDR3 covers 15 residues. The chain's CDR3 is CASSFGGGMNTEAFF. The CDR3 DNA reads TGTGCCAGCAGCTTCGGGGGGGGGATGAACACTGAAGCTTTCTTT.

The chain's CDR3 is CASSYHRTGTSTDTQYF. The CDR3 coding sequence is TGTGCCAGCAGTTACCATAGGACTGGCACTAGCACAGATACGCAGTATTTT. The gene calls are TRBV6-2 or TRBV6-3 and TRBJ2-3; D is perhaps TRBD2 (5 bases). Germline loops: CDR1 MNHEY, CDR2 SVGEGT. The CDR3 consists of 17 residues. The V end was cut by 2 bases, the J end by 0 bases, with 15 bases between.

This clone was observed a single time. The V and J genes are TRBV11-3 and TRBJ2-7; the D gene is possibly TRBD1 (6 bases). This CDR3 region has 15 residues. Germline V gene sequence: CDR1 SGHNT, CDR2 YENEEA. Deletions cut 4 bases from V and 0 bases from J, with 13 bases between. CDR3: CASSSYPDSSYEQYF. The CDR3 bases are TGTGCCAGCAGCTCATACCCGGACAGCTCCTACGAGCAGTACTTC.

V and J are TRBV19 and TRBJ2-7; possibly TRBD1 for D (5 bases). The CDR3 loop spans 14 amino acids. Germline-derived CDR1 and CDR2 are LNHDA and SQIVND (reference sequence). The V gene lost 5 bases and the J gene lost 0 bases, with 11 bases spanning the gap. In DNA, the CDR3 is TGTGCCAGTAGTTCAGGGTTTAGCTCCTACGAGCAGTACTTC. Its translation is CASSSGFSSYEQYF. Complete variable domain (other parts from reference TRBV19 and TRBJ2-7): DGGITQSPKYLFRKEGQNVTLSCEQNLNHDAMYWYRQDPGQGLRLIYYSQIVNDFQKGDIAEGYSVSREKKESFPLTVTSAQKNPTAFYLCASSSGFSSYEQYFGPGTRLTVT.

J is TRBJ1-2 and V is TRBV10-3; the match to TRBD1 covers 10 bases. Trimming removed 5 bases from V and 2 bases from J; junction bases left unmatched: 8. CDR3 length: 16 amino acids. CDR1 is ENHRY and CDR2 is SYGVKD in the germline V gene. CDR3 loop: CAISPARDRGNYGYTF. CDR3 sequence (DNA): TGTGCCATCAGTCCGGCCCGGGACAGGGGCAACTATGGCTACACCTTC.

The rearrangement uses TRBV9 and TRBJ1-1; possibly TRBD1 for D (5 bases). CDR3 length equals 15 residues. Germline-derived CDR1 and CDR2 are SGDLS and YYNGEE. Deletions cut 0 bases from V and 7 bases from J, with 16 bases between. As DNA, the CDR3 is TGTGCCAGCAGCGTAGGGGGGGACGGAAACTTTGAAGCTTTCTTT. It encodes CASSVGGDGNFEAFF.

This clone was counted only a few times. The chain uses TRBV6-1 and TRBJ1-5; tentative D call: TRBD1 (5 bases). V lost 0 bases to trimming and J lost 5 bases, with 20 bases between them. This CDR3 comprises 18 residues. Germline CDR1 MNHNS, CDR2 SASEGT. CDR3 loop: CASSEAPLGRGWHQPQHF. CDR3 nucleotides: TGTGCCAGCAGTGAAGCGCCCTTAGGACGGGGGTGGCATCAGCCCCAGCATTTT.

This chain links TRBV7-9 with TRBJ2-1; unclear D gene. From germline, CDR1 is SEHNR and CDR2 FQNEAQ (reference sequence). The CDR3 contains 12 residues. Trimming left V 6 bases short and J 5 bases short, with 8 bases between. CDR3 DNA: TGTGCCAGCAGTCCGCGTGACAATGAGCAGTTCTTC. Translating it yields CASSPRDNEQFF.

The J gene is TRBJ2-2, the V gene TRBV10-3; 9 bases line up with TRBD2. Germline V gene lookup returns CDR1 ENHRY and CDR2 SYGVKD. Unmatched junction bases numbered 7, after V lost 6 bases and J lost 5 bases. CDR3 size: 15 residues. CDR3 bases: TGTGCCATCAGATTGCGGGAGGGCCTAACCGGGGAGCTGTTTTTT. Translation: CAIRLREGLTGELFF.